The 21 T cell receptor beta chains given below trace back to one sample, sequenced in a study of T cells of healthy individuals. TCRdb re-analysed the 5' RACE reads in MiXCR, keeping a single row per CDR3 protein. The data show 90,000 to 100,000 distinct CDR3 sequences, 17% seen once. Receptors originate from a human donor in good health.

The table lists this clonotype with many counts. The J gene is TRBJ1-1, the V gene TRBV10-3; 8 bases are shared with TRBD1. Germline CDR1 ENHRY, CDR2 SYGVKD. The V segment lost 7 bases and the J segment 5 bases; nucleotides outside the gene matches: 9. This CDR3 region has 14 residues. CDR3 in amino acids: CAIKRQGRETEAFF. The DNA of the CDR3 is TGTGCCATCAAGAGACAGGGGAGGGAGACTGAAGCTTTCTTT.

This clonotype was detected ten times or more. CDR3 loop: CSVGENQPQHF. Here the CDR3 DNA reads TGCAGCGTCGGGGAAAATCAGCCCCAGCATTTT. The V call is TRBV29-1, the J call TRBJ1-5; D not certain. The germline V gene has CDR1 SQVTM and CDR2 ANQGSEA. The CDR3 spans 11 residues. Trimming stripped 6 bases from V and 4 bases from J, with 7 bases between.

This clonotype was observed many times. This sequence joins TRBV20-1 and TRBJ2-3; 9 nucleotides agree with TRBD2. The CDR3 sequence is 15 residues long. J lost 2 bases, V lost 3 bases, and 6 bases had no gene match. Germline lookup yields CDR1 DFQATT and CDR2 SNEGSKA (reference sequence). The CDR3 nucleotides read TGCAGTGCTAGGTTTCTAGCGGGGAACACAGATACGCAGTATTTT. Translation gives CSARFLAGNTDTQYF.

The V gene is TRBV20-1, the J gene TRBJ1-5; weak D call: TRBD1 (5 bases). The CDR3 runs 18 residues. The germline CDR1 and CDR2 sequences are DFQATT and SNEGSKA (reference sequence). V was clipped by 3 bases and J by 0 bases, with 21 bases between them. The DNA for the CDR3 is TGCAGTGCTAGTCAGGGTAGCGATTTTGGGGGTAGCAATCAGCCCCAGCATTTT. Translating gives CSASQGSDFGGSNQPQHF.

The CDR3 sequence: CASSYRQGYEQYF. The CDR3 DNA is TGTGCCAGCAGTTACCGACAGGGCTACGAGCAGTACTTC. This rearrangement joins TRBV6-5 to TRBJ2-7; 7 bases fit TRBD1. The CDR3 is made up of 13 amino acids. From germline, CDR1 is MNHEY and CDR2 SVGAGI. J was trimmed by 3 bases and V by 2 bases; bases with no gene match: 1.

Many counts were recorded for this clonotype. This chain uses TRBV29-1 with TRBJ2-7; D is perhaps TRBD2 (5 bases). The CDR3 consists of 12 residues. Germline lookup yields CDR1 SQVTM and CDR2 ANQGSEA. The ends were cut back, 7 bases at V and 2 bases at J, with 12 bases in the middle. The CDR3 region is CSARGYAYEQYF. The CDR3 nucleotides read TGCAGCGCCCGAGGGTATGCCTACGAGCAGTACTTC.

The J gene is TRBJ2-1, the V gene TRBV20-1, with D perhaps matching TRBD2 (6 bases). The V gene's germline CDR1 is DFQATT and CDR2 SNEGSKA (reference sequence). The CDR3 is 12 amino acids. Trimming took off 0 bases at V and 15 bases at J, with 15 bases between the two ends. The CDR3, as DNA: TGCAGTGCTAGAGAGAGACTGCGGGATCCGTTCTTC. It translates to CSARERLRDPFF.

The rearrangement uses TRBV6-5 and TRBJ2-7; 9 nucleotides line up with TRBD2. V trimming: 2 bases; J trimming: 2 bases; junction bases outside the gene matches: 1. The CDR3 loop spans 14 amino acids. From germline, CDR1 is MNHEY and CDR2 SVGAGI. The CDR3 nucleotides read TGTGCCAGCAGTTACGCGGGAGGGCCCTACGAGCAGTACTTC. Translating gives CASSYAGGPYEQYF.

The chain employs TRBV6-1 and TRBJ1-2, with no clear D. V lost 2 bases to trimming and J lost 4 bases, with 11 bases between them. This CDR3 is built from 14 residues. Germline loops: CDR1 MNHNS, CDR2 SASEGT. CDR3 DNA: TGTGCCAGCAGTGAAAGCGGGAGGTCCTATGGCTACACCTTC. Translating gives CASSESGRSYGYTF.

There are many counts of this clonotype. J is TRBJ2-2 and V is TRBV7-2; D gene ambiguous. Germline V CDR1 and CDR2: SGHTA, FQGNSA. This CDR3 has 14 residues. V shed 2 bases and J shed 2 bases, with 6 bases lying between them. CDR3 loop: CASSLRSNTGELFF. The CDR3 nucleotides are TGTGCCAGCAGCTTAAGGTCTAACACCGGGGAGCTGTTTTTT.

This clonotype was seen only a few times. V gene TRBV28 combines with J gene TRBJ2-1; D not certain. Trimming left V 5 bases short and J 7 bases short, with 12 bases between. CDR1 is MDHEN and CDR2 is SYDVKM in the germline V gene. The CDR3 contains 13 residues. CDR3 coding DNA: TGTGCCAGCAGTGTGATAACACGGAATGAGCAGTTCTTC. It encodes CASSVITRNEQFF.

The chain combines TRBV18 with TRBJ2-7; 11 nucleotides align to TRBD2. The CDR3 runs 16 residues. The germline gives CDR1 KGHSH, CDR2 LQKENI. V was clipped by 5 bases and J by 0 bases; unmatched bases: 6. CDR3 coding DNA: TGTGCCAGCTCATCGGGACTAGCGGCACCCTCCTACGAGCAGTACTTC. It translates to CASSSGLAAPSYEQYF. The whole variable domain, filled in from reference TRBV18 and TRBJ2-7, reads NAGVMQNPRHLVRRRGQEARLRCSPMKGHSHVYWYRQLPEEGLKFMVYLQKENIIDESGMPKERFSAEFPKEGPSILRIQQVVRGDSAAYFCASSSGLAAPSYEQYFGPGTRLTVT.

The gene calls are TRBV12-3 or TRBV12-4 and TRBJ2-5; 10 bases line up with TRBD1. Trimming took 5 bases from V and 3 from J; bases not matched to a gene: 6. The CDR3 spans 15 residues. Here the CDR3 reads CASSPPGQGEETQYF. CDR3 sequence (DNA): TGTGCCAGCAGTCCCCCAGGACAGGGGGAAGAGACCCAGTACTTC.

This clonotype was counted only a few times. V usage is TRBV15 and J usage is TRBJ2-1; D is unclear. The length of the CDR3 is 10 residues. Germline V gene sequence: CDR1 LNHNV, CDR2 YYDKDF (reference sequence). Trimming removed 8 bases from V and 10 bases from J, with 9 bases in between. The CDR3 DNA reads TGTGCCACCCCCATCAGGGAGCAGTTCTTC. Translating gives CATPIREQFF.

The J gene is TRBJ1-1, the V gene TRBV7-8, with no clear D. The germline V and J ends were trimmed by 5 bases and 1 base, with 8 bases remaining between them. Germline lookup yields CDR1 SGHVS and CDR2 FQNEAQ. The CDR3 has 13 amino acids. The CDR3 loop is CASSRNRNTEAFF. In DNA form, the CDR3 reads TGTGCCAGCAGCCGCAATAGGAACACTGAAGCTTTCTTT.

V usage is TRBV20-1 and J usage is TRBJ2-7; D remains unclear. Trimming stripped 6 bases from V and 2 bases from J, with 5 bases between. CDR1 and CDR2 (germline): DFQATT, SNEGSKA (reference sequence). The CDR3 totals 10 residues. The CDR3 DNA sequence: TGCAGTGCCACCACCTACGAGCAGTACTTC. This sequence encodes CSATTYEQYF.

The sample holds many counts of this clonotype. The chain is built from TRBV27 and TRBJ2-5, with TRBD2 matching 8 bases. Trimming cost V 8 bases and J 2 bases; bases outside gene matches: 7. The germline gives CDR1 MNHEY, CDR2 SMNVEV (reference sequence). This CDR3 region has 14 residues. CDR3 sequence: CASQRAGEQETQYF. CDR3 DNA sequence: TGTGCCAGCCAGAGAGCGGGGGAACAAGAGACCCAGTACTTC.

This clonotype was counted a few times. The CDR3 DNA follows: TGTGCCAGTAGTATAGATCGGGGATCAGCCCAGCATTTT. Translated, it gives CASSIDRGSAQHF. This sequence joins TRBV19 and TRBJ1-5; unclear D gene. Looked up from germline, CDR1 is LNHDA and CDR2 is SQIVND (reference sequence). The CDR3 sequence is 13 residues long. V lost 0 bases and J 11 bases, leaving 11 bases between the germline ends.

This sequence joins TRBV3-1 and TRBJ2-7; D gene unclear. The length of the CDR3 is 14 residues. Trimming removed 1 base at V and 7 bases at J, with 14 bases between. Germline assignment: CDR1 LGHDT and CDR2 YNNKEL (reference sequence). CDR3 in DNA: TGTGCCAGCAGCCAAGCGCTCGGGTCTGGAGAGCAGTACTTC. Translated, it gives CASSQALGSGEQYF.

CDR3 sequence reads: CASSPRDNSYEQYF. In DNA form, the CDR3 reads TGTGCCAGCAGCCCCCGGGACAACTCCTACGAGCAGTACTTC. The genes are TRBV7-9 and TRBJ2-7, with a weak D call TRBD1 (6 bases). Germline CDR1 and CDR2: SEHNR and FQNEAQ (reference sequence). V was trimmed by 5 bases and J by 0 bases, leaving 11 bases between them. The length of the CDR3 is 14 residues.

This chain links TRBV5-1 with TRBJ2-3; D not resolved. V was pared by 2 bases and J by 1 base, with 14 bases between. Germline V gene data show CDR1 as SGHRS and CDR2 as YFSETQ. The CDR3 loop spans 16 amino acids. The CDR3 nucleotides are TGCGCCAGCAGCTTTGGCCGGGCAGTCCGCACAGATACGCAGTATTTT. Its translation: CASSFGRAVRTDTQYF.